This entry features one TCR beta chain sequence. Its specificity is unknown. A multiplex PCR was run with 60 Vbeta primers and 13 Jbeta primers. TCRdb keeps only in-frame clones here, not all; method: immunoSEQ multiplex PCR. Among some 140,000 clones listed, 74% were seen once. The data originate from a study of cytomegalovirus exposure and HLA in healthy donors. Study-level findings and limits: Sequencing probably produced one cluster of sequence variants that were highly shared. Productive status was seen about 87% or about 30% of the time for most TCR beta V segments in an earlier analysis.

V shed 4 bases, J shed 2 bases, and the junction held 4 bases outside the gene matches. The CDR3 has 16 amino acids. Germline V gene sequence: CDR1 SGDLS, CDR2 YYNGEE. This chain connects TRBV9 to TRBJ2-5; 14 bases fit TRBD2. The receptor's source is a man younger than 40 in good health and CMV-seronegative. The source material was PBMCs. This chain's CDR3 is CASSPRLAGGQETQYF. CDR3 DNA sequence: TGTGCCAGCAGCCCACGACTAGCGGGGGGGCAAGAGACCCAGTACTTC. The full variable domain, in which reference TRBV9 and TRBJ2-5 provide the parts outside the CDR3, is DSGVTQTPKHLITATGQRVTLRCSPRSGDLSVYWYQQSLDQGLQFLIQYYNGEERAKGNILERFSAQQFPDLHSELNLSSLELGDSALYFCASSPRLAGGQETQYFGPGTRLLVL.